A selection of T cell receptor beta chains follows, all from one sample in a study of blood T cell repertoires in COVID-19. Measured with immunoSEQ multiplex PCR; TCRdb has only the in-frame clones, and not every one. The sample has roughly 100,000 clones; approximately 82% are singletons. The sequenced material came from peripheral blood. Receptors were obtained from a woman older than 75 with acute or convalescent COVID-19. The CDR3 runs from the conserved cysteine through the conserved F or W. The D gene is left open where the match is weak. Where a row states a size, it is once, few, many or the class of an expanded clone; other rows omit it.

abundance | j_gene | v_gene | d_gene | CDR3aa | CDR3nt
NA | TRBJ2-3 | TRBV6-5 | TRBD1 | CASSYGDGDRVSYF | TGTGCCAGCAGTTACGGAGACGGGGACAGGGTTTCGTATTTT
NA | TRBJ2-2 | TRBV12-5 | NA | CASGSGENTGELFF | TGTGCTAGTGGCTCAGGGGAGAACACCGGGGAGCTGTTTTTT
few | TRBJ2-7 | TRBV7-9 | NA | CASSFEGAYEQYF | TGTGCCAGCAGCTTCGAGGGGGCCTACGAGCAGTACTTC
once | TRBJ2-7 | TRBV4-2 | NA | CASSQDPTSSYEQYF | TGTGCCAGCAGCCAAGATCCGACTAGCTCCTACGAGCAGTACTTC
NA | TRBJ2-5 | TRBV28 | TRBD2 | CASSLRPSGRPWVQYF | TGTGCCAGCAGTTTACGGCCTAGCGGGAGGCCTTGGGTCCAGTACTTC
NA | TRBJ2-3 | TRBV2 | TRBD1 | CASRPAGQGANTQYF | TGTGCCAGCAGACCAGCGGGACAGGGGGCAAATACGCAGTATTTT
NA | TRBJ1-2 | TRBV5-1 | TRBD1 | CASSPGTGWDYGYTF | TGCGCCAGCAGCCCAGGGACAGGGTGGGACTATGGCTACACCTTC
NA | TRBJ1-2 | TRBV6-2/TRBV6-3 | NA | CASSQGLFYTF | TGTGCCAGCAGTCAAGGACTGTTCTACACCTTC
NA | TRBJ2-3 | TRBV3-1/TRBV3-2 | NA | CASSQVEERKKYF | TGTGCCAGCAGCCAAGTAGAGGAGCGTAAGAAGTATTTT
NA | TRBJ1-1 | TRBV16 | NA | CASSLDSNTEAFF | TGTGCCAGCAGCCTAGACAGTAACACTGAAGCTTTCTTT
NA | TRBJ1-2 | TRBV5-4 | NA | CASSLNVAASYGYTF | TGTGCCAGCAGCTTGAATGTTGCGGCTAGCTATGGCTACACCTTC
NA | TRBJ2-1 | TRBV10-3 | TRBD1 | CAIRMGQGINEQFF | TGTGCCATCAGGATGGGACAGGGGATCAATGAGCAGTTCTTC